This T cell receptor (beta chain) was recorded in a study of blood T cell repertoires in COVID-19. Generated by immunoSEQ multiplex PCR, the TCRdb table keeps only in-frame clones and is missing some. The sample comprises under 200,000 clones, more than 75% of which are singletons, and about 4.9% rests with the top ten. CDR1 is SEHNR, CDR2 FQNEAQ, per germline (reference sequence). The CDR3 sequence is 16 residues long. V lost 3 bases, J lost 3 bases, and 8 bases stayed unmatched. This clone has only a few counts. This receptor was identified in a man between 18 and 35 years old with COVID-19, enrolled during active disease. Sequenced: peripheral blood. The chain recombines TRBV7-9 with TRBJ1-5; TRBD1 matches at 7 bases. CDR3 nucleotides: TGTGCCAGCAGCTTCAGCCCGACAGGGAACAATCAGCCCCAGCATTTT. Translating gives CASSFSPTGNNQPQHF.